What follows are 32 T cell receptor beta chains derived from one specimen sequenced in a study of shared clonotypes between healthy human individuals. This table comes from immunoSEQ multiplex PCR, and its TCRdb copy is limited to in-frame clones, with some not included. In the table there are about a million clones, around 77% of which are singletons. The sample consisted of memory CD4+ T cells from PBMCs. The subset is: CD45RA-negative fraction. These receptors came from a man aged 18 to 29 in good health. Some clones in this sample may be carry-over from other donors' samples.

This clone was detected ten times or more. The V and J genes are TRBV5-5 and TRBJ1-4, with D unresolved. The germline gives CDR1 SGHKS, CDR2 YYEKEE (reference sequence). The ends were cut back, 4 bases at V and 5 bases at J, with 9 bases in the middle. The CDR3 has 13 amino acids. This CDR3 reads CASSPLGNEKLFF. The DNA for the CDR3 is TGTGCCAGCAGCCCTTTGGGGAATGAAAAACTGTTTTTT.

The chain is built from TRBV6-1 and TRBJ1-4; D is perhaps TRBD1 (6 bases). The V and J ends lost 2 bases and 8 bases respectively, with 15 bases between them. Germline assignment: CDR1 MNHNS and CDR2 SASEGT. CDR3 length: 15 amino acids. The CDR3 reads CASSEQTGSWEKLFF. The CDR3 nucleotides read TGTGCCAGCAGTGAACAAACAGGGTCCTGGGAAAAACTGTTTTTT.

This clone was recorded a few times. The V and J genes are TRBV30 and TRBJ1-1, with D unresolved. The CDR3 is 13 amino acids. Germline V gene lookup returns CDR1 GTSNPN and CDR2 SVGIG (reference sequence). Trimming cost V 4 bases and J 0 bases, with 9 bases left between them. In DNA, the CDR3 is TGTGCCTGGAAAAGGAGAATGAACACTGAAGCTTTCTTT. As protein: CAWKRRMNTEAFF.

This clone was counted a single time. The rearrangement links TRBV5-1 to TRBJ1-1; D unclear. The V gene lost 4 bases and the J gene lost 1 base, with 14 bases spanning the gap. CDR1 and CDR2 (germline): SGHRS, YFSETQ. This CDR3 spans 15 amino acids. CDR3 DNA: TGCGCCAGCAGCCCGAGTTGGGCGGGGAACACTGAAGCTTTCTTT. Residues: CASSPSWAGNTEAFF.

V gene TRBV27 combines with J gene TRBJ2-4, with D maybe TRBD2 (6 bases). The germline V and J ends were trimmed by 4 bases and 1 base, with 17 bases remaining between them. The CDR3 is 17 amino acids. Germline loops: CDR1 MNHEY, CDR2 SMNVEV (reference sequence). CDR3 DNA sequence: TGTGCCAGCAGTTCAATCCTCGGGGGTTGGGCCAAAAACATTCAGTACTTC. Translating it yields CASSSILGGWAKNIQYF.

V gene TRBV7-2 combines with J gene TRBJ2-7; the D gene could be TRBD1 or TRBD2 (5 bases each). This CDR3 comprises 14 residues. The V gene's germline CDR1 is SGHTA and CDR2 FQGNSA. V gave up 5 bases and J gave up 2 bases, with 13 bases separating them. CDR3 in amino acids: CASSRGGFTYEQYF. DNA of the CDR3: TGTGCCAGCAGCCGGGGCGGGTTCACCTACGAGCAGTACTTC.

Of note for this clone: At the DNA level, this CDR3 is encoded by other sequences in the same sample as well. V gene TRBV7-6 combines with J gene TRBJ2-7; D perhaps matches TRBD2 (5 bases). V lost 1 base and J lost 1, with 8 bases in between. The CDR3 contains 14 residues. Looked up from germline, CDR1 is SGHVS and CDR2 is FNYEAQ. The CDR3 DNA reads as TGTGCCAGCAGCTTAGTGACGGGATCCTACGAGCAGTACTTC. It is translated as CASSLVTGSYEQYF. Looking up the rest from reference TRBV7-6 and TRBJ2-7 gives the full variable domain: GAGVSQSPRYKVTKRGQDVALRCDPISGHVSLYWYRQALGQGPEFLTYFNYEAQQDKSGLPNDRFSAERPEGSISTLTIQRTEQRDSAMYRCASSLVTGSYEQYFGPGTRLTVT.

The CDR3 DNA follows: TGTGCCAGCAGCTCCCTTCAGGGGGCCCCGGGGGCCAACGTCCTGACTTTC. Protein: CASSSLQGAPGANVLTF. The gene calls are TRBV5-4 and TRBJ2-6; 8 nucleotides align to TRBD1. CDR3 length: 17 residues. Trimming at V came to 3 bases and at J to 4 bases, leaving 9 bases not matched to a gene. CDR1 SGHNT and CDR2 YYREEE come from the germline V gene (reference sequence).

The CDR3 sequence: CASSPQTGFRYEQYF. The CDR3 coding sequence is TGTGCCAGCAGTCCCCAAACAGGGTTCAGGTACGAGCAGTACTTC. The chain recombines TRBV28 with TRBJ2-7; maybe TRBD1 (6 bases). V shed 5 bases and J shed 4 bases, with 18 bases lying between them. Germline V gene sequence: CDR1 MDHEN, CDR2 SYDVKM. The CDR3 consists of 15 residues. The variable domain in full, completed from reference TRBV28 and TRBJ2-7, reads DVKVTQSSRYLVKRTGEKVFLECVQDMDHENMFWYRQDPGLGLRLIYFSYDVKMKEKGDIPEGYSVSREKKERFSLILESASTNQTSMYLCASSPQTGFRYEQYFGPGTRLTVT.

The chain has TRBV2 and TRBJ2-7; the D is unclear. Per the germline V gene, CDR1 is SNHLY and CDR2 is FYNNEI. The CDR3 loop spans 12 amino acids. The V and J ends lost 6 bases and 3 bases respectively, with 9 bases between them. The CDR3 protein is CASSAQFYEQYF. Written as DNA, the CDR3 is TGTGCCAGCAGCGCGCAGTTCTACGAGCAGTACTTC.

The rearrangement uses TRBV30 and TRBJ2-2; D may be TRBD2 (5 bases). Trimming cost V 4 bases and J 3 bases, with 6 bases left between them. Germline V gene lookup returns CDR1 GTSNPN and CDR2 SVGIG (reference sequence). The CDR3 has 12 amino acids. The DNA for the CDR3 is TGTGCCTGGAAGAGGGACACCGGGGAGCTGTTTTTT. This encodes CAWKRDTGELFF.

This clone was detected only once. J is TRBJ2-7 and V is TRBV7-9; TRBD2 is a possible D gene (6 bases). There are 14 residues in the CDR3. Deletions cut 4 bases from V and 0 bases from J, with 10 bases between. Germline V gene lookup returns CDR1 SEHNR and CDR2 FQNEAQ (reference sequence). Here the CDR3 DNA reads TGTGCCAGCAGCTCTGGAGGGGCCTCCTACGAGCAGTACTTC. The encoded protein is CASSSGGASYEQYF. Full variable domain (missing parts from reference TRBV7-9 and TRBJ2-7): DTGVSQNPRHKITKRGQNVTFRCDPISEHNRLYWYRQTLGQGPEFLTYFQNEAQLEKSRLLSDRFSAERPKGSFSTLEIQRTEQGDSAMYLCASSSGGASYEQYFGPGTRLTVT.

The chain has TRBV10-3 and TRBJ2-7; D may be TRBD1 (6 bases). The CDR3 is 15 amino acids. The germline gives CDR1 ENHRY, CDR2 SYGVKD. V was trimmed by 5 bases and J by 0 bases, leaving 14 bases between them. CDR3: CAISKDSLSSYEQYF. For the CDR3, the DNA is TGTGCCATCAGTAAGGACAGTCTTAGCTCCTACGAGCAGTACTTC.

The V and J genes are TRBV15 and TRBJ1-2; D unresolved. This CDR3 region has 13 residues. Per the germline V gene, CDR1 is LNHNV and CDR2 is YYDKDF (reference sequence). V lost 0 bases and J 7 bases, leaving 9 bases between the germline ends. CDR3: CATSRDPRAGYTF. The DNA for the CDR3 is TGTGCCACCAGCAGAGACCCTCGGGCTGGCTACACCTTC.

This sequence joins TRBV6-6 and TRBJ2-1; D gene unclear. Germline V CDR1 and CDR2: MNHNY, SVGAGI (reference sequence). Trimming removed 2 bases at V and 3 bases at J, with 11 bases between. CDR3 size: 15 residues. The CDR3 sequence is CASSYEQTLYNEQFF. Written as DNA, the CDR3 is TGTGCCAGCAGTTACGAACAGACCCTCTACAATGAGCAGTTCTTC.

In DNA, the CDR3 is TGTGCCAGCAGCTTAGCGCAAGGGCCGAACTATGGCTACACCTTC. The encoded protein is CASSLAQGPNYGYTF. The rearrangement uses TRBV7-2 and TRBJ1-2; D is uncertain. Deletions cut 0 bases from V and 2 bases from J, with 10 bases between. Germline CDR1 SGHTA, CDR2 FQGNSA. The length of the CDR3 is 15 residues. Full variable domain (remainder filled in from reference TRBV7-2 and TRBJ1-2): GAGVSQSPSNKVTEKGKDVELRCDPISGHTALYWYRQSLGQGLEFLIYFQGNSAPDKSGLPSDRFSAERTGGSVSTLTIQRTQQEDSAVYLCASSLAQGPNYGYTFGSGTRLTVV.

CDR3 coding DNA: TGTGCCAGCAGCCTACGACCAACAGGGTCCTCCACTGAAGCTTTCTTT. The encoded protein is CASSLRPTGSSTEAFF. The chain uses TRBV7-9 and TRBJ1-1; D is perhaps TRBD1 (6 bases). Germline CDR1 reads SEHNR; CDR2 reads FQNEAQ (reference sequence). V lost 5 bases and J lost 4, with 20 bases in between. CDR3 length equals 16 residues.

The chain couples TRBV7-2 to TRBJ2-1; TRBD2 aligns across 9 bases. The CDR3 totals 17 residues. V was pared by 0 bases and J by 6 bases, with 9 bases of the junction left unmatched. CDR1 and CDR2 (germline): SGHTA, FQGNSA. CDR3 sequence: CASSLAFSSGRPNEQFF. For the CDR3, the DNA is TGTGCCAGCAGCTTAGCGTTTAGTAGCGGGAGACCCAATGAGCAGTTCTTC.

The rearrangement links TRBV5-1 to TRBJ2-5, with a possible D match to TRBD2 (6 bases). With 0 bases removed from V and 10 bases from J, the gap between germline ends came to 7 bases. Germline V gives CDR1 SGHRS, CDR2 YFSETQ. The CDR3 totals 11 residues. CDR3 DNA sequence: TGCGCCAGCAGCTTGGGGACTAACCAGTACTTC. Translated: CASSLGTNQYF.

This clone was picked up a small number of times. The chain links TRBV28 to TRBJ1-5; 7 bases map to TRBD1. Germline CDR1 MDHEN, CDR2 SYDVKM. The V gene end was trimmed by 5 bases and the J gene end by 5 bases; junction bases not matched to a gene: 18. This CDR3 has 18 residues. In DNA, the CDR3 is TGTGCCAGCAGTCCCAACCCCAGGGACAGTGGAGGCTATCAGCCCCAGCATTTT. Protein product: CASSPNPRDSGGYQPQHF.

This chain links TRBV4-2 with TRBJ1-3, with D hard to call. Trimming cost V 1 base and J 12 bases, with 16 bases left between them. The CDR3 consists of 14 residues. Germline-derived CDR1 and CDR2 are LGHNA and YNFKEQ. This chain's CDR3 is CASSQVLSGSGIYF. CDR3 nucleotide sequence: TGTGCCAGCAGCCAAGTGTTATCGGGAAGTGGCATATATTTT.

J is TRBJ1-2 and V is TRBV15; 7 bases agree with TRBD1. V lost 1 base to trimming and J lost 8 bases; unmatched junction nucleotides: 10. The length of the CDR3 is 15 residues. CDR1 and CDR2 (germline): LNHNV, YYDKDF (reference sequence). CDR3: CATSRGVTGEGGYTF. The DNA for the CDR3 is TGTGCCACCAGCAGAGGTGTTACAGGGGAAGGGGGCTACACCTTC.

The rearrangement uses TRBV7-3 and TRBJ2-2; the D is unclear. The V gene's germline CDR1 is SGHTA and CDR2 FQGTGA. The length of the CDR3 is 16 residues. V was pared by 2 bases and J by 0 bases, with 10 bases between. Here the CDR3 DNA reads TGTGCCAGCAGCTTACAGCCGGTTCCGAACACCGGGGAGCTGTTTTTT. Translated, it gives CASSLQPVPNTGELFF.

This chain joins TRBV7-8 and TRBJ1-1; tentatively, D is TRBD1 (5 bases). Germline assignment: CDR1 SGHVS and CDR2 FQNEAQ. V lost 1 base and J 1 base, leaving 10 bases between the germline ends. There are 15 residues in the CDR3. CDR3 DNA: TGTGCCAGCAGCTTAGTACCAGGGAGGAACACTGAAGCTTTCTTT. Translation: CASSLVPGRNTEAFF.

This clone was seen a few times. The chain links TRBV18 to TRBJ1-2, with D unresolved. Trimming cost V 2 bases and J 2 bases, with 6 bases left between them. This CDR3 comprises 13 residues. Germline V gene data show CDR1 as KGHSH and CDR2 as LQKENI. The CDR3 is CASSPSWNYGYTF. CDR3 sequence (DNA): TGTGCCAGCTCACCATCCTGGAACTATGGCTACACCTTC.

The chain combines TRBV7-3 with TRBJ2-1; the match to TRBD2 covers 11 bases. The CDR3 consists of 17 residues. Germline V gene lookup returns CDR1 SGHTA and CDR2 FQGTGA. V lost 2 bases to trimming and J lost 5 bases; unmatched junction nucleotides: 8. The CDR3 here is CASSLVGLAGSDNEQFF. The CDR3 DNA sequence: TGTGCCAGCAGCTTAGTAGGACTAGCGGGTAGTGACAATGAGCAGTTCTTC.

V usage is TRBV6-1 and J usage is TRBJ2-7; TRBD1 might be the D (6 bases). In germline, CDR1 is MNHNS, CDR2 SASEGT. V lost 7 bases and J 3 bases, leaving 19 bases between the germline ends. The CDR3 is made up of 15 amino acids. For the CDR3, the DNA is TGTGCCAGCAAACCCCCAAGGGGACACTACTACGAGCAGTACTTC. The encoded protein is CASKPPRGHYYEQYF.

This chain links TRBV28 with TRBJ1-1; 10 nucleotides match TRBD1. This CDR3 contains 15 residues. Trimming removed 7 bases from V and 3 bases from J; junction bases left unmatched: 8. From germline, CDR1 is MDHEN and CDR2 SYDVKM. CDR3 amino acids: CASTIGTGDYTEAFF. DNA of the CDR3: TGTGCCAGCACCATAGGGACAGGGGATTACACTGAAGCTTTCTTT.

The rearrangement uses TRBV5-1 and TRBJ1-1, with D uncertain. V was cut by 5 bases and J by 5 bases, with 16 bases left in between. This CDR3 is 14 amino acids long. CDR1 is SGHRS and CDR2 is YFSETQ in the germline V gene. The CDR3 sequence: CASSPALEGTEAFF. For the CDR3, the DNA is TGCGCCAGCAGTCCCGCTCTCGAGGGAACTGAAGCTTTCTTT.

This clone was found a few times. The V call is TRBV11-2, the J call TRBJ2-2, with 8 bases that match TRBD1. CDR1 SGHAT and CDR2 FQNNGV come from the germline V gene. This CDR3 spans 16 amino acids. Germline trimming cut 3 bases from V and 1 base from J; bases unmatched to any gene: 4. For the CDR3, the DNA is TGTGCCAGCAGCTTCGACAGGGGAAGGAACACCGGGGAGCTGTTTTTT. It is translated as CASSFDRGRNTGELFF.

The chain links TRBV6-1 to TRBJ2-7, with no clear D. The CDR3 totals 13 residues. Germline V gene lookup returns CDR1 MNHNS and CDR2 SASEGT. The V end lost 4 bases, the J end lost 2 bases, and 9 bases lay between the germline ends. CDR3 in DNA: TGTGCCAGCAGTGGTCACAGAGCCTACGAGCAGTACTTC. Protein: CASSGHRAYEQYF.

V gene TRBV6-6 combines with J gene TRBJ1-5, with TRBD1 matching 7 bases. Germline CDR1 MNHNY, CDR2 SVGAGI (reference sequence). The CDR3 contains 15 residues. V trimming: 6 bases; J trimming: 5 bases; junction bases outside the gene matches: 10. The CDR3 here is CASSHHDREDQPQHF. The DNA for the CDR3 is TGTGCCAGCAGCCACCACGACAGGGAGGATCAGCCCCAGCATTTT.